This passage covers 11 T cell receptor beta chains from one sample sequenced in a study of T cell responses to AZD1222 COVID-19 vaccine. This table comes from immunoSEQ multiplex PCR, and its TCRdb copy is limited to in-frame clones, with some not included. The sample includes 120,000 to 150,000 clones, approximately 91% of them seen just once. The specimen was peripheral blood, collected 28 days after the second AZD1222 dose. These TCRs come from an adult who received the AZD1222 COVID-19 vaccine.

The chain carries TRBV2 and TRBJ1-1, with 9 bases identical to TRBD1. Trimming cost V 5 bases and J 0 bases; bases outside gene matches: 4. The CDR3 runs to 15 residues. Germline V gene data show CDR1 as SNHLY and CDR2 as FYNNEI. CDR3 in amino acids: CASSTGQGMNTEAFF. The CDR3 DNA reads TGTGCCAGCAGTACCGGACAGGGGATGAACACTGAAGCTTTCTTT.

V is TRBV6-1 and J is TRBJ1-4; tentative D call: TRBD1 (5 bases). This CDR3 has 15 amino acids. V was clipped by 2 bases and J by 8 bases, with 15 bases between them. Germline values: CDR1 MNHNS, CDR2 SASEGT. In DNA form, the CDR3 reads TGTGCCAGCAGTGAATTCGGCAGGGTGAACGAAAAACTGTTTTTT. This sequence encodes CASSEFGRVNEKLFF.

The chain recombines TRBV6-5 with TRBJ2-1, with D possibly being TRBD2 (6 bases). CDR3 length equals 13 residues. CDR1 MNHEY and CDR2 SVGAGI come from the germline V gene. Between the trimmed V and J ends, which lost 6 bases and 10 bases, there was a span of 16 bases. The CDR3 spells CASRMGGRGEQFF. The CDR3 DNA reads as TGTGCCAGCAGAATGGGGGGTAGGGGCGAGCAGTTCTTC.

The CDR3 DNA sequence: TGCGCCAGCAGCTTGGTGGGAGAAACCTACGAGCAGTACTTC. Protein sequence: CASSLVGETYEQYF. V and J are TRBV5-1 and TRBJ2-7; possible D gene TRBD2, 5 bases. Trimming cost V 0 bases and J 2 bases, with 9 bases left between them. This CDR3 has 14 amino acids. Per germline, CDR1 SGHRS and CDR2 YFSETQ.

V is TRBV5-1 and J is TRBJ2-1, with 14 bases matching TRBD2. CDR1 is SGHRS, CDR2 YFSETQ, per germline. V lost 5 bases to trimming and J lost 10 bases; unmatched junction nucleotides: 11. The CDR3 has 16 residues. The CDR3 loop reads CASRNEGLAGVKEQFF. Here the CDR3 DNA reads TGCGCCAGCAGAAATGAGGGACTAGCGGGAGTAAAGGAGCAGTTCTTC.

In its sample, this clone was seen once. The chain has TRBV10-3 and TRBJ1-3, with D possibly matching TRBD1 (6 bases). Germline assignment: CDR1 ENHRY and CDR2 SYGVKD. V lost 8 bases to trimming and J lost 3 bases, with 11 bases between them. This CDR3 is built from 13 residues. CDR3 in amino acids: CAIGGRLGNTIYF. CDR3 bases: TGTGCCATCGGGGGGCGCCTTGGAAACACCATATATTTT.

V and J are TRBV28 and TRBJ1-5; D is unclear. V was trimmed by 8 bases and J by 0 bases, leaving 8 bases between them. The CDR3 is 13 amino acids. Germline V gene sequence: CDR1 MDHEN, CDR2 SYDVKM. This CDR3 reads CASAQDSNQPQHF. CDR3 DNA: TGTGCCAGCGCTCAAGATAGCAATCAGCCCCAGCATTTT.

This clone was observed once. The genes are TRBV18 and TRBJ2-1; 8 nucleotides line up with TRBD2. CDR1 is KGHSH, CDR2 LQKENI, per germline. V lost 3 bases and J lost 2; bases outside the gene matches: 3. This CDR3 contains 15 residues. CDR3 bases: TGTGCCAGCTCACCCGCACTAGCGGCCTACAATGAGCAGTTCTTC. This gives the protein CASSPALAAYNEQFF. Full variable domain (remainder filled in from reference TRBV18 and TRBJ2-1): NAGVMQNPRHLVRRRGQEARLRCSPMKGHSHVYWYRQLPEEGLKFMVYLQKENIIDESGMPKERFSAEFPKEGPSILRIQQVVRGDSAAYFCASSPALAAYNEQFFGPGTRLTVL.

The chain is built from TRBV12-3 or TRBV12-4 and TRBJ1-2, with 7 bases matching TRBD1. The CDR3 runs 12 residues. The V and J ends lost 4 bases and 14 bases, in that order; junction bases with no gene match: 10. The CDR3 nucleotides read TGTGCCAGCAGTTCGGGGACAGAGGGTATAACCTTC. Translated, it gives CASSSGTEGITF.

The genes are TRBV19 and TRBJ1-1; D is undetermined. The CDR3 contains 15 residues. The V end was cut by 3 bases, the J end by 4 bases, with 15 bases between. The V gene's germline CDR1 is LNHDA and CDR2 SQIVND (reference sequence). The DNA of the CDR3 is TGTGCCAGTAGTATTGACGTGGTTGTCGGCACTGAAGCTTTCTTT. Translating it yields CASSIDVVVGTEAFF. Full variable domain (rest looked up from reference TRBV19 and TRBJ1-1): DGGITQSPKYLFRKEGQNVTLSCEQNLNHDAMYWYRQDPGQGLRLIYYSQIVNDFQKGDIAEGYSVSREKKESFPLTVTSAQKNPTAFYLCASSIDVVVGTEAFFGQGTRLTVV.

V and J are TRBV2 and TRBJ1-2; 9 bases are a match to TRBD1. The V segment lost 2 bases and the J segment 14 bases; nucleotides outside the gene matches: 9. CDR1 and CDR2 (germline): SNHLY, FYNNEI. CDR3 length: 13 residues. CDR3 residues: CASSESWTGVITF. For the CDR3, the DNA is TGTGCCAGCAGTGAATCCTGGACAGGGGTTATTACCTTC.